Presented here are 8 T cell receptor beta chains from one specimen sequenced in a study of T cells in Graves' hyperthyroidism and ophthalmopathy. The CDR3 regions of TCR beta were amplified from RNA transcripts. HTBI primers were used for first-round RT-PCR of the TCR CDR3. TCRdb fed the multiplex PCR reads into MiXCR, producing one record per CDR3 protein. The profile covers fewer than 500,000 distinct CDR3 sequences, with roughly 13% appearing a single time and under 25% taken by the ten largest. The specimen sequenced was blood. These receptors were taken from a man aged 25-45 years with Graves' hyperthyroidism that later progressed to Graves' ophthalmopathy.

The genes are TRBV5-4 and TRBJ2-5; the D gene is possibly TRBD2 (6 bases). V was trimmed by 4 bases and J by 7 bases, leaving 8 bases between them. This CDR3 is built from 11 residues. Germline CDR1 reads SGHNT; CDR2 reads YYREEE (reference sequence). The CDR3 nucleotides are TGTGCCAGCAGCGCGGGATGGACCCAGTACTTC. Translated: CASSAGWTQYF.

The rearrangement joins TRBV7-6 to TRBJ1-2, with 7 bases fitting TRBD1. The V segment lost 4 bases and the J segment 0 bases; nucleotides outside the gene matches: 5. The CDR3 totals 15 residues. Looked up from germline, CDR1 is SGHVS and CDR2 is FNYEAQ. In DNA, the CDR3 is TGTGCCAGCAGCTCAGGGGACAGCGCTAACTATGGCTACACCTTC. Amino acids: CASSSGDSANYGYTF.

There are many counts of this clonotype. The chain is built from TRBV24-1 and TRBJ2-1; TRBD2 aligns across 7 bases. The J segment lost 13 bases and the V segment lost 1 base, leaving 3 bases of the junction unmatched. CDR3 size: 12 residues. The germline gives CDR1 KGHDR, CDR2 SFDVKD. CDR3 coding DNA: TGTGCCACCAGTGATTTTCGGGACTACCAGTTCTTC. It yields the protein CATSDFRDYQFF.

This clonotype occurred many times. The V call is TRBV3-1, the J call TRBJ1-5; 7 nucleotides agree with TRBD1. V trimming: 2 bases; J trimming: 2 bases; junction bases outside the gene matches: 6. CDR3 length equals 16 residues. From germline, CDR1 is LGHDT and CDR2 YNNKEL (reference sequence). The CDR3 nucleotides read TGTGCCAGCAGCCAACGAGGACAGGTCGGCAATCAGCCCCAGCATTTT. Residues: CASSQRGQVGNQPQHF.

CDR3 bases: TGTGCCACCAGGGGTGTAGGACAGGGGGTCAACGAGCAGTACTTC. Translating it yields CATRGVGQGVNEQYF. The chain links TRBV6-1 to TRBJ2-7, with 10 bases fitting TRBD1. This CDR3 has 15 amino acids. CDR1 and CDR2 from the germline V gene are MNHNS and SASEGT. Trimming at V came to 10 bases and at J to 5 bases, leaving 14 bases not matched to a gene.

In this sample, this clonotype turned up many times. The V and J genes are TRBV5-1 and TRBJ1-1; no firm D call. CDR3 length: 14 amino acids. The germline V gene has CDR1 SGHRS and CDR2 YFSETQ. The V and J ends lost 4 bases and 0 bases respectively, with 10 bases between them. The CDR3 nucleotides read TGCGCCAGCAGCGGGGATCACATGAACACTGAAGCTTTCTTT. This sequence encodes CASSGDHMNTEAFF.

This clonotype was observed a few times. The chain combines TRBV6-1 with TRBJ1-6; 11 positions match TRBD1. Germline V gene lookup returns CDR1 MNHNS and CDR2 SASEGT. The CDR3 has 15 residues. V gave up 6 bases and J gave up 10 bases; unmatched junction bases: 8. The CDR3 region is CASSLRTGGKSPLHF. CDR3 nucleotides: TGTGCCAGCAGCCTAAGGACAGGGGGCAAATCACCCCTCCACTTT.

This clonotype was recorded many times. The CDR3 nucleotides read TGTGCCAGCAGTTTAGCGAATGGCAATCAGCCCCAGCATTTT. It encodes CASSLANGNQPQHF. The V call is TRBV12-3 or TRBV12-4, the J call TRBJ1-5; D is undetermined. Deletions cut 0 bases from V and 2 bases from J, with 5 bases between. The length of the CDR3 is 14 residues.